The present T cell receptor beta chain was sequenced within a study of shared clonotypes between healthy human individuals. Study outcomes and limitations: Sorted-subset samples were not fully sequenced, rarefaction indicated. Non-shared clonotypes had lower generation probabilities than those shared by all four donors.

Deep-level assay runs were performed. A roughly 200 ng quantity of DNA, tens of thousands of T cell genomes, went into the sorted-subset replicate PCRs. Some clones are missing from TCRdb's copy, which holds only in-frame ones; the method was immunoSEQ multiplex PCR. The sample yields millions of clones, around nine tenths seen once. Regarding this clone: What it binds is unknown.

Looked up from germline, CDR1 is MNHNY and CDR2 is SVGAGI (reference sequence). V shed 5 bases and J shed 10 bases, with 15 bases lying between them. The CDR3 consists of 13 residues. The origin of this receptor is a man aged 18 to 35 in good health. Sequenced sample: naive CD4+ T cells sorted from blood. Subset reported: CD45RA+ positively selected. The chain joins TRBV6-6 to TRBJ2-1; the D call may be TRBD1 or TRBD2 (6 bases each). In DNA, the CDR3 is TGTGCCAGCAGTAGGGGGGACCGGAAGGAGCAGTTCTTC. It yields the protein CASSRGDRKEQFF.